This T cell receptor (beta chain) appears in the sequencing data of a study of shared clonotypes between healthy human individuals. As for the study in general: Each donor's CD4 naive and CD4 memory cells filled three plates apiece, CD8 naive two, and CD8 memory one. Study outcomes and limitations: Larger estimated richness was generally seen in naive subsets than in memory subsets. The study's rarefaction showed incomplete sorted-subset sequencing despite large depth.

TCRdb's copy holds only in-frame clones and misses some; the assay was immunoSEQ multiplex PCR. The table shows over 2 million clones, with 95% occurring only once. CD45RA-negative memory and CD45RA+ naive subsets were split from the CD4+ cells. With respect to this clone: The antigen remains unidentified. Other DNA sequences within the sample encode an identical CDR3.

This receptor was identified in a man aged 18-30 years in good health. Specimen: naive CD4+ T cells sorted from blood. The subset here: CD45RA+ positively selected.

This CDR3 is CASSYSSSYEQYF. The CDR3 DNA sequence: TGTGCCAGCAGTTACTCGTCGTCCTACGAGCAGTACTTC. V and J are TRBV6-5 and TRBJ2-7; unclear D gene. Trimming shortened V by 0 bases and J by 1 base, and 4 bases separated the two germline ends. Germline V gene data show CDR1 as MNHEY and CDR2 as SVGAGI. The CDR3 covers 13 residues.